What follows is one T cell receptor beta chain and its context. This clonotype has a count of ten or more. Its specific antigen is unknown. Per-nucleotide qualities are absent, and no much larger clonotype sits a single base away. Receptors were amplified or captured by 5' RACE. TCRdb lists the instrument as NextSeq 500. The TCR library protocol attached a unique molecular identifier to each TCR cDNA molecule to allow correction of PCR and sequencing errors. Per the original workflow: TCR identification, UMI-based error correction and CDR3 extraction were all carried out with Decombinator tools. TCRs above a frequency of 2 per 1,000, corresponding to the top 1% of the tumor frequency distribution, were defined as expanded. Renyi diversity was calculated using the R vegan package after each repertoire was subsampled 100 times to 5,000 TCRs. CDR3 similarity networks were built from amino acid triplet string-kernel similarity, connecting CDR3s with pairwise similarity above 0.82. In-frame beta chains were kept once TCRdb had trimmed the public reads at Q25 with fastp and called clones with MiXCR. Every entry covers one CDR3 protein and lists the most common genes and DNA from its rows. Here the V and J calls rest on TCRdb's processing, not on the authors' analysis. This sample holds 95,000 to 130,000 distinct CDR3 sequences; 12% were observed only once. Around 17% of the sample lies in the top ten.

Inclusive of the bounding cysteine and phenylalanine, the CDR3 is 13 residues long. The read is trimmed to its CDR3 DNA, 39 bases read in frame from base 1. V is shortened by 6 bases, J by 7 bases, and the region joining them spans 12 bases. Sequences MNHEY (CDR1) and SVGEGT (CDR2) are obtained from the germline V gene. These data are taken from a study of spatial heterogeneity in lung cancer (dated by TCRdb to the late 2010s). For the wider study: Donors were 70 or so patients with early-stage, untreated non-small cell lung cancer from the lung TRACERx cohort. Follow-up PBMC samples were sequenced whenever available, with the median time to follow-up being about two years after resection. Beta-chain transcripts were consistently detected in greater numbers than alpha-chain transcripts, which likely reflects a higher abundance of beta-chain transcripts. In the raw uncorrected reads, each unique combination of TCR and UMI appeared more than ten times on average. The study quantitatively compared TCR alpha and beta repertoires across multiple tumor regions, matched nontumor lung and blood in non-small cell lung cancer. Nonsynonymous mutation counts, determined by whole-exome sequencing of tumor tissue, were related to TCR repertoire features. Both alpha and beta chains were TCR-sequenced in samples taken at surgery, namely 220 tumor regions, fewer than 85 matched nontumor lung samples and about 54 PBMC samples.

According to the study, the label for this sample's time point signals: blood at routine non-recurrence follow-up after resection. TCR sequencing used whole RNA extracted from tumor and nontumor lung tissue, or from cryopreserved PBMC samples, without cell sorting. A patient was chosen for TCR sequencing only when enough RNA was available from at least two tumor regions. What the authors observed across the whole study: Ubiquitous expanded tumor TCRs showed up in blood more often at tumor resection than at routine follow-up. Confirming at a functional level the hypothesis that regional TCRs recognize regional mutations was considered to require additional single-cell paired TCR alpha and beta sequencing. Only approximately 15 patients were included in the comparisons of baseline and follow-up blood repertoires.

The chain is encoded by TRBV6-2 or TRBV6-3 joined to TRBJ1-4, with no reliable assignment of the D segment. This receptor was taken from a male donor with early-stage non-small cell lung cancer. The material sequenced was PBMCs, taken at follow-up. The bases read TGTGCCAGCAGCTTACAGCGACCTGAAAAACTGTTTTTT. This codes for CASSLQRPEKLFF.